The sequence of this TCR beta chain was determined in a study of blood T cell repertoires in COVID-19. Study as a whole: The samples span acute and convalescent COVID-19 from the United States, Italy and Spain. PBMCs, B-cell-depleted T cells, or T cells provided the cDNA or gDNA that made up the material.

Original processing notes: Counts of nucleated cells, estimated from reference gene primer amplification, were obtained. TCRdb's copy holds only in-frame clones and misses some; the assay was immunoSEQ multiplex PCR. That table gives V, J and clone size, and the DNA gave D and trimming. The sample records around 200,000 clones, more than 70% being singletons. The sequencing sample was made of peripheral blood. The receptor was isolated from a man aged 18 to 30 with active or convalescent COVID-19.

The CDR3 region is CASSLGTGTHNEQFF. For the CDR3, the DNA is TGCGCCAGCAGTCTCGGGACAGGTACCCACAATGAGCAGTTCTTC. The chain combines TRBV5-1 with TRBJ2-1; TRBD1 aligns across 8 bases. The CDR3 is 15 residues long. The V and J ends lost 5 bases and 5 bases, in that order; junction bases with no gene match: 9. Per the germline V gene, CDR1 is SGHRS and CDR2 is YFSETQ. Drawing the rest from reference TRBV5-1 and TRBJ2-1, the complete variable domain is KAGVTQTPRYLIKTRGQQVTLSCSPISGHRSVSWYQQTPGQGLQFLFEYFSETQRNKGNFPGRFSGRQFSNSRSEMNVSTLELGDSALYLCASSLGTGTHNEQFFGPGTRLTVL.